This T cell receptor beta chain stems from a study of T-cell reconstitution after alpha-beta-depleted transplantation in children. Study-level results: High day-60 TCRbeta diversity in some patients came from surviving recipient T cells and thymic progenitors.

This clonotype has at least ten counts. No antigen is known for it. Germline-derived CDR1 and CDR2 are MNHEY and SVGAGI. The CDR3 runs to 13 residues. Trimming left V 4 bases short and J 2 bases short, with 8 bases between. Using unique molecular identifiers, the investigators prepared the TCRbeta library. TCRdb called the PCR reads again in MiXCR, with one record for every CDR3 protein. The table records about 170,000 distinct CDR3 sequences, 8.5% to 14% of them present only once. This chain uses TRBV6-5 with TRBJ1-2, with D possibly being TRBD1 (5 bases). Material: PBMCs, obtained before TCRalphabeta/CD19-depleted stem cell transplant. The receptor was derived from a boy aged 2 to 10 with acute myeloid leukemia, due to receive a stem cell transplant. The CDR3 here is CASSLQANYGYTF. CDR3 nucleotides: TGTGCCAGCAGTTTACAGGCAAACTATGGCTACACCTTC.